This TCR beta chain derives from a study of post-analysis software for immune sequencing data. Study findings and constraints: There was significantly lower normalized Chao1 diversity in multiple sclerosis patients than in controls. When patients were compared with controls, about five TRBV segments were more frequent, TRBV5-6, TRBV5-1 and TRBV20-1 among them.

As for this clonotype: Its antigen is undetermined.

Researchers reported that TCR beta cDNA libraries carried unique molecular identifiers. A population of roughly 1 to 11 million T cells gave rise to about half a million cDNA molecules. TCRdb fed the PCR reads into MiXCR, producing one record per CDR3 protein. The table shows approximately 660,000 distinct CDR3 sequences, with approximately 60% occurring only once. This CDR3 contains 14 residues. Germline CDR1 reads DFQATT; CDR2 reads SNEGSKA (reference sequence). J was trimmed by 2 bases and V by 5 bases; bases with no gene match: 6. Input material: blood. The chain uses TRBV20-1 and TRBJ2-7, with TRBD1 matching over 10 bases. The receptor comes from a girl aged 2-15 years with multiple sclerosis. In nucleotides, the CDR3 is TGCAGTGCTGAGGGACAGGGGAGGACCTACGAGCAGTACTTC. Its translation is CSAEGQGRTYEQYF.